The subject of this entry is one TCR beta chain. What it binds is not known. This sample was taken from a study of T cell responses to AZD1222 COVID-19 vaccine. Regarding the study as a whole: After two AZD1222 doses, spike-specific TCR breadth and depth rose versus day 0. Every sample of the repertoires postdated the peak T cell response. Close to half of all spike-specific TCRs reportedly target regions of the variants that are unmutated.

The CDR3 runs 15 residues. Trimming took off 6 bases at V and 2 bases at J, with 18 bases between the two ends. Per germline, CDR1 SQVTM and CDR2 ANQGSEA. Only in-frame clones appear in the TCRdb table, and some are missing; sequencing was by immunoSEQ multiplex PCR. There are about 120,000 clones in the sample; 85% to 95% occur only once, and about 3% lies in the top ten. The receptor was derived from an adult in good health. The sample here was peripheral blood, taken on day 0 of AZD1222 vaccination. The chain combines TRBV29-1 with TRBJ2-3, with D possibly TRBD2 on 5 matching bases. CDR3 in DNA: TGCAGCGTGGGCAGCGGCGGAGATTTCACAGATACGCAGTATTTT. Encoded protein: CSVGSGGDFTDTQYF.